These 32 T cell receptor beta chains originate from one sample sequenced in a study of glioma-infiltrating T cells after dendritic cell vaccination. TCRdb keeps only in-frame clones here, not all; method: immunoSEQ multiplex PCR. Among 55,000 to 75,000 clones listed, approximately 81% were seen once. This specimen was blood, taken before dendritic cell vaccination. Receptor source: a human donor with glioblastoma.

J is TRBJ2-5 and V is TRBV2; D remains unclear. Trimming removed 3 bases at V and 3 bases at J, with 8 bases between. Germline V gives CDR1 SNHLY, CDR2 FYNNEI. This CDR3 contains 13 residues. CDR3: CASSDSLEETQYF. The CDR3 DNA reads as TGTGCCAGCAGTGATTCCCTAGAAGAGACCCAGTACTTC.

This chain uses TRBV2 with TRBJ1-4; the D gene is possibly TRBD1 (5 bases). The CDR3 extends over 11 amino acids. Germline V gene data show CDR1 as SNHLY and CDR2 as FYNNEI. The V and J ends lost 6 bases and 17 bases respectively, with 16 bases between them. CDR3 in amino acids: CASSLQASRFF. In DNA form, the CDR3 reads TGTGCCAGCAGCCTACAGGCGTCCCGATTTTTT. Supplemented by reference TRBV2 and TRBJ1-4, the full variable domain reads EPEVTQTPSHQVTQMGQEVILRCVPISNHLYFYWYRQILGQKVEFLVSFYNNEISEKSEIFDDQFSVERPDGSNFTLKIRSTKLEDSAMYFCASSLQASRFFGSGTQLSVL.

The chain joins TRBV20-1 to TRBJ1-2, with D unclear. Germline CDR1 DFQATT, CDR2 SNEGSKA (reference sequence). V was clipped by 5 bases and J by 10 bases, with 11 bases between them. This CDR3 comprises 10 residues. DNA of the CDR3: TGCAGTGCTTCCCCAGAGGCCTACACCTTC. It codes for CSASPEAYTF.

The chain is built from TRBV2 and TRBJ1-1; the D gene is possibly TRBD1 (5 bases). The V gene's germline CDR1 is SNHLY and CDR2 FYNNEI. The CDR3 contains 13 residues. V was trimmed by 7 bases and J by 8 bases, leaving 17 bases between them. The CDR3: CASTWGGEKEAFF. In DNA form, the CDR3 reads TGTGCCAGCACATGGGGGGGGGAAAAGGAAGCTTTCTTT.

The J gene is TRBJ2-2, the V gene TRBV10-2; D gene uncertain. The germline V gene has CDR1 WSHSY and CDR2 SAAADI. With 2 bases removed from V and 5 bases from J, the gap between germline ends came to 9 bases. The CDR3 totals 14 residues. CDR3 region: CASSESERTGELFF. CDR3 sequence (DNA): TGCGCCAGCAGTGAGAGTGAGCGAACCGGGGAGCTGTTTTTT.

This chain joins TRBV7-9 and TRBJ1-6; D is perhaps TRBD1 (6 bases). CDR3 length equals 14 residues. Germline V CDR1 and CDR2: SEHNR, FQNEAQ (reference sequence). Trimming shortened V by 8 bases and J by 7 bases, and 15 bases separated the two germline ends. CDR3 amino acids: CASRPGGGNSPLHF. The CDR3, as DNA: TGTGCCAGCCGCCCCGGGGGGGGCAATTCACCCCTCCACTTT.

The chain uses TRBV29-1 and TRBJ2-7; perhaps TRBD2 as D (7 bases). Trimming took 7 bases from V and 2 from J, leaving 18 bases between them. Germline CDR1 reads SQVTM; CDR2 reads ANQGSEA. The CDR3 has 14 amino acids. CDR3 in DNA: TGCAGCGGATCCCCGGGGGAGGGGGCCTACGAGCAGTACTTC. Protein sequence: CSGSPGEGAYEQYF.

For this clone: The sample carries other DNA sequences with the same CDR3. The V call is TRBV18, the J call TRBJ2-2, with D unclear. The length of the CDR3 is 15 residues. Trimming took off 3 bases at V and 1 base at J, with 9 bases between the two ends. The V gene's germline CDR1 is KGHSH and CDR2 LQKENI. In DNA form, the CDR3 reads TGTGCCAGCTCACCCAGGCAGGTGAACACCGGGGAGCTGTTTTTT. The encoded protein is CASSPRQVNTGELFF.

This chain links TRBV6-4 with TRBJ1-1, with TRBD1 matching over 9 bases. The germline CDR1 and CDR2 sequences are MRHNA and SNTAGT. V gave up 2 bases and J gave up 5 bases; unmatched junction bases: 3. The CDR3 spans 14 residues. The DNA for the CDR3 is TGTGCCAGCAGTGACACGGACAGGGGTACTGAAGCTTTCTTT. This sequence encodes CASSDTDRGTEAFF.

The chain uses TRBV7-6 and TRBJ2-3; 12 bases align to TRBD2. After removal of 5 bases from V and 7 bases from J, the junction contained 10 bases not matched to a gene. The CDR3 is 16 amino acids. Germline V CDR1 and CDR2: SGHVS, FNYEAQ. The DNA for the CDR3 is TGTGCCAGCAGCCCGCTAGCGGGGGGGCAATTGAATACGCAGTATTTT. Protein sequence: CASSPLAGGQLNTQYF.

CDR3 nucleotide sequence: TGCGCCAGCAGCTTGGGGAGCGGGGGGGCCTACGAGCAGTACTTC. Translating gives CASSLGSGGAYEQYF. V and J are TRBV5-1 and TRBJ2-7, with TRBD2 identical over 10 bases. The CDR3 length is 15 residues. Trimming removed 0 bases from V and 2 bases from J; junction bases left unmatched: 2. The V gene's germline CDR1 is SGHRS and CDR2 YFSETQ.

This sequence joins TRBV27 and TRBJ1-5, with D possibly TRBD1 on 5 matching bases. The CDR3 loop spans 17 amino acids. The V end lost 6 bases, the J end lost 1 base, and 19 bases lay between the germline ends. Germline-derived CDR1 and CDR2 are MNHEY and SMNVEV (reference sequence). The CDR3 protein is CASRRFSWGESNQPQHF. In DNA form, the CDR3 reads TGTGCCAGCAGACGGTTTAGTTGGGGGGAAAGCAATCAGCCCCAGCATTTT.

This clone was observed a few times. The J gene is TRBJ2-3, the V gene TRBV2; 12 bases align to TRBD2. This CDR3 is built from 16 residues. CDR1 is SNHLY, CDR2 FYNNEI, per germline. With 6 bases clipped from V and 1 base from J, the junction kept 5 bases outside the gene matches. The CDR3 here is CASRPGLAGRTDTQYF. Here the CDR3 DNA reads TGTGCCAGCAGACCCGGACTAGCGGGGCGCACAGATACGCAGTATTTT.

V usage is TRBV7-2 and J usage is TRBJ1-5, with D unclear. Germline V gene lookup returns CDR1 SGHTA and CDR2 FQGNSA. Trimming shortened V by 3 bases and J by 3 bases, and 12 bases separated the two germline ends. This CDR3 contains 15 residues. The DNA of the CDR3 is TGTGCCAGCAGCTTGGGAGGGCTCCTCAATCAGCCCCAGCATTTT. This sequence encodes CASSLGGLLNQPQHF.

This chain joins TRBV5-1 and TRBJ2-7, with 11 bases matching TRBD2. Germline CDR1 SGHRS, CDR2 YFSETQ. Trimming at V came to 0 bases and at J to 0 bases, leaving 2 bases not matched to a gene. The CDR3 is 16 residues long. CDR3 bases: TGCGCCAGCAGCTTGGGACTAGCGGGGAGCTCCTACGAGCAGTACTTC. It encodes CASSLGLAGSSYEQYF.

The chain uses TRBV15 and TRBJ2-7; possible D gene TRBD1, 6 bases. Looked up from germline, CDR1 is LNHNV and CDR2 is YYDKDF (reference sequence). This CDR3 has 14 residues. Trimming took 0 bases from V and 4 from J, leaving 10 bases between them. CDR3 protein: CATSRDGRGYEQYF. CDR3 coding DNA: TGTGCCACCAGCAGAGATGGCAGGGGTTACGAGCAGTACTTC.

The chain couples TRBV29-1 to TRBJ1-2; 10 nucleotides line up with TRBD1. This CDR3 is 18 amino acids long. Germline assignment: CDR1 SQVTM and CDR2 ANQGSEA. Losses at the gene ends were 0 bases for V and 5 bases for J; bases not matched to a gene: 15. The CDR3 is CSVEDLPRQGAMLYGYTF. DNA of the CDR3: TGCAGCGTTGAAGATCTTCCTCGACAGGGGGCGATGCTTTATGGCTACACCTTC.

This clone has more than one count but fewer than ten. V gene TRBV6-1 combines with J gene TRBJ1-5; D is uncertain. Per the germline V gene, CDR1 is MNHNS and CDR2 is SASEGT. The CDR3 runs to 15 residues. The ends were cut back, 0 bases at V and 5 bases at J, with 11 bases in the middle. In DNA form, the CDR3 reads TGTGCCAGCAGTGAAGCCGACGGGGAACATCAGCCCCAGCATTTT. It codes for CASSEADGEHQPQHF.

CDR3 sequence (DNA): TGTGCCAGCAGCGATCGGACTAGCGTCGGTTACGAGCAGTACTTC. This translates into CASSDRTSVGYEQYF. The rearrangement links TRBV7-3 to TRBJ2-7; 9 positions match TRBD2. The trim removed 5 bases at V and 4 bases at J, leaving 9 bases unmatched. The germline CDR1 and CDR2 sequences are SGHTA and FQGTGA. The length of the CDR3 is 15 residues. Full variable domain (missing parts from reference TRBV7-3 and TRBJ2-7): GAGVSQTPSNKVTEKGKYVELRCDPISGHTALYWYRQSLGQGPEFLIYFQGTGAADDSGLPNDRFFAVRPEGSVSTLKIQRTERGDSAVYLCASSDRTSVGYEQYFGPGTRLTVT.

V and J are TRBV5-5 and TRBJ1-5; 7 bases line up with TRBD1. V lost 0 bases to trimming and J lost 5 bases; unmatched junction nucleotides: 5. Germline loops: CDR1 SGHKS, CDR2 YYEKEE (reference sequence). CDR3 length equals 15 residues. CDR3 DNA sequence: TGTGCCAGCAGCTTGGTAGGGGGCACTGATCAGCCCCAGCATTTT. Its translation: CASSLVGGTDQPQHF.

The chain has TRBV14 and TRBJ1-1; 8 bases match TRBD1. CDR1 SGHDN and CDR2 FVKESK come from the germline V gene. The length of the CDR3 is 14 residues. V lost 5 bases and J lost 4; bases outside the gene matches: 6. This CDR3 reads CASSSRGRSTEAFF. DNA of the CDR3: TGTGCCAGCAGCTCCAGGGGGCGAAGCACTGAAGCTTTCTTT.

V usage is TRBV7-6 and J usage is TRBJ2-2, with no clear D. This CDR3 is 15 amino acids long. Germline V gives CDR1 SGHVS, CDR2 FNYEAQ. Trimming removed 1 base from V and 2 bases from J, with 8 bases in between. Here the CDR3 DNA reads TGTGCCAGCAGCTTAGGGGCCAGAAACACCGGGGAGCTGTTTTTT. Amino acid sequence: CASSLGARNTGELFF.

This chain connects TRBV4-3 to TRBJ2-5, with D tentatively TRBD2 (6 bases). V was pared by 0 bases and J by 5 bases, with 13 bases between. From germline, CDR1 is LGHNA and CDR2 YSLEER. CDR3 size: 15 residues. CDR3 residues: CASSQDLGGGETQYF. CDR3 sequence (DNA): TGCGCCAGCAGCCAAGATCTGGGAGGAGGGGAGACCCAGTACTTC.

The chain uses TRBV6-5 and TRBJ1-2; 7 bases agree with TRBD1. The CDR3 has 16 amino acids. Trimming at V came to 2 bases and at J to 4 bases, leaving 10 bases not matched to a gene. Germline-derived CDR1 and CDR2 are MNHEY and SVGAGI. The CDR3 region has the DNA TGTGCCAGCAGTTACCGGACGGGACAGTCCTTCTATGGCTACACCTTC. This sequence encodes CASSYRTGQSFYGYTF.

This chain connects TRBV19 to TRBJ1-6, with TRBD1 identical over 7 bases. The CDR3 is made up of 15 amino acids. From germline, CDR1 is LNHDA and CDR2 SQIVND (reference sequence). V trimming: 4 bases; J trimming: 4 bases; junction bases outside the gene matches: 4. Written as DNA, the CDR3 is TGTGCCAGTAGTACCGGACAGGAATATAATTCACCCCTCCACTTT. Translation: CASSTGQEYNSPLHF. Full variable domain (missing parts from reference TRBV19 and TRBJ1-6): DGGITQSPKYLFRKEGQNVTLSCEQNLNHDAMYWYRQDPGQGLRLIYYSQIVNDFQKGDIAEGYSVSREKKESFPLTVTSAQKNPTAFYLCASSTGQEYNSPLHFGNGTRLTVT.

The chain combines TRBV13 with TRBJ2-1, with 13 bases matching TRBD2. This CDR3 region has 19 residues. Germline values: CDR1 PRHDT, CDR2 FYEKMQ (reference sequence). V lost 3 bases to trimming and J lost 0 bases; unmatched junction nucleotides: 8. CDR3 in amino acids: CASSFITSGGARSYNEQFF. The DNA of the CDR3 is TGTGCCAGCAGCTTTATTACTAGCGGGGGGGCCCGCTCCTACAATGAGCAGTTCTTC.

The CDR3 sequence is CASSLAGGGYTF. Here the CDR3 DNA reads TGCGCCAGCAGCTTGGCAGGGGGAGGCTACACCTTC. The chain combines TRBV5-1 with TRBJ1-2; 7 nucleotides align to TRBD1. The CDR3 is 12 residues long. Germline V gene sequence: CDR1 SGHRS, CDR2 YFSETQ. V was pared by 0 bases and J by 8 bases, with 1 base of the junction left unmatched.

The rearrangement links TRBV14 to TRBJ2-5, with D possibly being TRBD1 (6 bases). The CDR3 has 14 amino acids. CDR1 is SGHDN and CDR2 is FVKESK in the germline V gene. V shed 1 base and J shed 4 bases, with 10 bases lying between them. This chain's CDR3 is CASSQAGVRETQYF. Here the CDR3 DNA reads TGTGCCAGCAGCCAAGCAGGGGTCCGAGAGACCCAGTACTTC.

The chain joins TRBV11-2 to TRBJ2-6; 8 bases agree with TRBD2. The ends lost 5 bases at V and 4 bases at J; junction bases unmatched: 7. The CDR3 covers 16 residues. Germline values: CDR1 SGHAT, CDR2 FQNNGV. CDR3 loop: CASSQHGGAGANVLTF. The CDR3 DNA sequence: TGTGCCAGCAGCCAACACGGGGGGGCGGGGGCCAACGTCCTGACTTTC.

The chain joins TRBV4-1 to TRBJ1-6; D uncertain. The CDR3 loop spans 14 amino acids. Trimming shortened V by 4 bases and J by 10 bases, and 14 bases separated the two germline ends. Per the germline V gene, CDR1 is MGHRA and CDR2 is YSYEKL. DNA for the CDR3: TGCGCCAGCAGCCGAGGGAGTCTGGGGTCACCCCTCCACTTT. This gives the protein CASSRGSLGSPLHF.

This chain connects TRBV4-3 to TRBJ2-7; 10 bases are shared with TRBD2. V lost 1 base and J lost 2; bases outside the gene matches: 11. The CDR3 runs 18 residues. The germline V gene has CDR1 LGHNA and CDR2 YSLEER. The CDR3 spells CASSQAALLAGETYEQYF. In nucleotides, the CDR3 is TGCGCCAGCAGCCAAGCGGCCCTTCTAGCGGGGGAAACCTACGAGCAGTACTTC.

CDR3 DNA: TGCAGCGTTAAAGGTTCGGAGACCCAGTACTTC. Protein: CSVKGSETQYF. The chain joins TRBV29-1 to TRBJ2-5; D call uncertain. This CDR3 comprises 11 residues. Trimming cost V 5 bases and J 5 bases, with 9 bases left between them. The V gene's germline CDR1 is SQVTM and CDR2 ANQGSEA.